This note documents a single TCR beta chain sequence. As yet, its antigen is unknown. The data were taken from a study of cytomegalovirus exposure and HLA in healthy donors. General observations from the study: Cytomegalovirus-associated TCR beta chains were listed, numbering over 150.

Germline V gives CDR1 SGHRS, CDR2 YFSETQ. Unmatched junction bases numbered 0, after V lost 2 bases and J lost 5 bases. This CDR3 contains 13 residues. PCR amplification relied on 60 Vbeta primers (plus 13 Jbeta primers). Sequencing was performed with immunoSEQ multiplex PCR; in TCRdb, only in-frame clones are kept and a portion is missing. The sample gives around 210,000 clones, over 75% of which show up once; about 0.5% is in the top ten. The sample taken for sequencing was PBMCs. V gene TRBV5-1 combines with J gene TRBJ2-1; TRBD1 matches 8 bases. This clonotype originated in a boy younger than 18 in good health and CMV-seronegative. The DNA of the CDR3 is TGCGCCAGCAGCTTACAGGGGGACAATGAGCAGTTCTTC. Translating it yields CASSLQGDNEQFF.